These 23 T cell receptor beta chains were sequenced from one sample in a study of T cell changes during pregnancy in multiple sclerosis. TCRdb's table, derived via immunoSEQ multiplex PCR, lists solely in-frame clones and lacks some. The data hold about 24,000 clones, with roughly 90% observed a single time. The sequencing used CD8+ T cells from peripheral blood mononuclear cells, collected in the third trimester of pregnancy. The source of these receptors is a female donor in good health, enrolled as a control in a pregnancy study.

The rearrangement uses TRBV13 and TRBJ2-1; D unresolved. Trimming removed 4 bases from V and 4 bases from J, with 17 bases in between. The CDR3 has 16 amino acids. Germline V gene lookup returns CDR1 PRHDT and CDR2 FYEKMQ (reference sequence). CDR3 sequence: CASSSSEIAFYNEQFF. The CDR3 bases are TGTGCCAGCAGCTCCTCCGAGATTGCCTTTTACAATGAGCAGTTCTTC.

This clone was found a few times. The chain carries TRBV6-4 and TRBJ2-3, with TRBD2 identical over 12 bases. Trimming cost V 2 bases and J 0 bases; bases outside gene matches: 0. The CDR3 contains 16 residues. Germline V gene data show CDR1 as MRHNA and CDR2 as SNTAGT. The CDR3 loop reads CASSDGTSGSTDTQYF. The CDR3 nucleotides read TGTGCCAGCAGTGACGGGACTAGCGGGAGCACAGATACGCAGTATTTT.

This rearrangement joins TRBV10-1 to TRBJ2-5; D might be TRBD1 (6 bases). Germline CDR1 reads WNHNN; CDR2 reads SYGVQD (reference sequence). The CDR3 contains 14 residues. V was cut by 6 bases and J by 1 base, with 12 bases left in between. CDR3 amino acids: CASSLTGSQETQYF. CDR3 sequence (DNA): TGCGCCAGCAGCCTAACAGGGTCCCAAGAGACCCAGTACTTC.

This rearrangement joins TRBV2 to TRBJ2-7; 7 bases map to TRBD2. CDR1 and CDR2 (germline): SNHLY, FYNNEI. J gave up 3 bases and V 4 bases, and 6 bases lay outside the gene matches. The CDR3 totals 14 residues. In nucleotides, the CDR3 is TGTGCCAGCAGTGCCGGCAGGGACTACTACGAGCAGTACTTC. Protein: CASSAGRDYYEQYF.

The CDR3 sequence is CASSYVDREDTEAFF. CDR3 DNA: TGTGCCAGCAGTTACGTAGACAGGGAGGACACTGAAGCTTTCTTT. This chain joins TRBV6-5 and TRBJ1-1; 7 nucleotides agree with TRBD1. CDR3 length: 15 residues. CDR1 is MNHEY, CDR2 SVGAGI, per germline. J lost 3 bases, V lost 2 bases, and 6 bases had no gene match.

This clone was detected only a few times. This chain connects TRBV5-1 to TRBJ2-3; 11 positions match TRBD2. Trimming cost V 3 bases and J 0 bases; bases outside gene matches: 0. CDR1 is SGHRS and CDR2 is YFSETQ in the germline V gene. This CDR3 is built from 15 residues. The CDR3 DNA reads TGCGCCAGCAGCTGGACTAGCGGGAGCACAGATACGCAGTATTTT. It specifies CASSWTSGSTDTQYF. Together with reference TRBV5-1 and TRBJ2-3, the CDR3 gives the full variable domain: KAGVTQTPRYLIKTRGQQVTLSCSPISGHRSVSWYQQTPGQGLQFLFEYFSETQRNKGNFPGRFSGRQFSNSRSEMNVSTLELGDSALYLCASSWTSGSTDTQYFGPGTRLTVL.

The rearrangement links TRBV27 to TRBJ2-7, with 8 nucleotides matching TRBD2. Unmatched junction bases numbered 1, after V lost 3 bases and J lost 3 bases. CDR3 length: 13 residues. Germline V lookup: CDR1 MNHEY, CDR2 SMNVEV (reference sequence). CDR3 coding DNA: TGTGCCAGCAGTTTCACTAGCGGCTACGAGCAGTACTTC. Protein sequence: CASSFTSGYEQYF.

V gene TRBV9 combines with J gene TRBJ2-1; 12 bases are a match to TRBD1. The V gene's germline CDR1 is SGDLS and CDR2 YYNGEE. After removal of 0 bases from V and 12 bases from J, the junction contained 7 bases not matched to a gene. The CDR3 extends over 15 amino acids. This CDR3 is CASSVEGTGGGGQFF. CDR3 DNA: TGTGCCAGCAGCGTAGAGGGGACAGGGGGCGGTGGGCAGTTCTTC.

A word on this clone: A junction end diverges from the germline sequence, so it may reflect a read error. The chain recombines TRBV7-9 with TRBJ1-1, with D hard to call. This CDR3 region has 15 residues. Germline V gives CDR1 SEHNR, CDR2 FQNEAQ (reference sequence). CDR3 DNA sequence: TGTGCCAGCAGCTTAGAGTCCGCGATCAACAGTGAAGCTTTCTTT. Protein: CASSLESAINSEAFF.

The V and J genes are TRBV27 and TRBJ1-1, with D tentatively TRBD1 (6 bases). The germline CDR1 and CDR2 sequences are MNHEY and SMNVEV (reference sequence). V was shortened by 6 bases and J by 0 bases, with 8 bases between the two germline ends. This CDR3 region has 13 residues. The CDR3 loop is CASSRTVNTEAFF. CDR3 bases: TGTGCCAGCAGCCGGACAGTGAACACTGAAGCTTTCTTT.

The chain recombines TRBV27 with TRBJ2-7, with D perhaps matching TRBD1 (6 bases). V lost 2 bases and J 6 bases, leaving 11 bases between the germline ends. Germline V gives CDR1 MNHEY, CDR2 SMNVEV (reference sequence). The CDR3 covers 13 residues. The CDR3: CASSLGTGSEQYF. The CDR3 coding sequence is TGTGCCAGCAGTTTAGGAACAGGGTCCGAGCAGTACTTC.

The chain links TRBV5-1 to TRBJ2-7, with D hard to call. Germline V gene data show CDR1 as SGHRS and CDR2 as YFSETQ. Trimming took 0 bases from V and 0 from J, leaving 4 bases between them. This CDR3 is 13 amino acids long. CDR3 protein: CASSLGASYEQYF. The CDR3, as DNA: TGCGCCAGCAGCTTGGGGGCCTCCTACGAGCAGTACTTC. Combining the CDR3 with reference TRBV5-1 and TRBJ2-7 gives the whole variable domain KAGVTQTPRYLIKTRGQQVTLSCSPISGHRSVSWYQQTPGQGLQFLFEYFSETQRNKGNFPGRFSGRQFSNSRSEMNVSTLELGDSALYLCASSLGASYEQYFGPGTRLTVT.

The chain combines TRBV30 with TRBJ1-2; D perhaps matches TRBD1 (6 bases). V lost 6 bases to trimming and J lost 4 bases, with 18 bases between them. CDR1 and CDR2 from the germline V gene are GTSNPN and SVGIG (reference sequence). CDR3 length: 14 amino acids. CDR3 sequence reads: CACQGGQGTYGYTF. CDR3 DNA: TGTGCCTGCCAAGGGGGACAAGGGACCTATGGCTACACCTTC.

Only a few counts were recorded for this clone. This chain connects TRBV6-1 to TRBJ2-2; 8 nucleotides agree with TRBD1. Germline V gene sequence: CDR1 MNHNS, CDR2 SASEGT. The CDR3 totals 14 residues. V lost 5 bases to trimming and J lost 5 bases; unmatched junction nucleotides: 4. DNA of the CDR3: TGTGCCAGCAGTCTACAGGGGGATACCGGGGAGCTGTTTTTT. Protein sequence: CASSLQGDTGELFF.

The V and J genes are TRBV2 and TRBJ2-3; 9 bases agree with TRBD2. CDR1 and CDR2 from the germline V gene are SNHLY and FYNNEI. This CDR3 comprises 20 residues. V gave up 2 bases and J gave up 1 base; unmatched junction bases: 16. This CDR3 is CASSERSPASGASRTDTQYF. The DNA for the CDR3 is TGTGCCAGCAGTGAAAGATCCCCCGCTAGCGGGGCGTCTCGCACAGATACGCAGTATTTT. Combining the CDR3 with reference TRBV2 and TRBJ2-3 gives the whole variable domain EPEVTQTPSHQVTQMGQEVILRCVPISNHLYFYWYRQILGQKVEFLVSFYNNEISEKSEIFDDQFSVERPDGSNFTLKIRSTKLEDSAMYFCASSERSPASGASRTDTQYFGPGTRLTVL.

The V call is TRBV19, the J call TRBJ2-7, with a weak D call TRBD2 (5 bases). The CDR3 sequence is 14 residues long. Germline loops: CDR1 LNHDA, CDR2 SQIVND (reference sequence). Trimming pared 1 base from V and 5 bases from J, leaving 12 bases between. CDR3 in DNA: TGTGCCAGTAGTATAGGGCCGGGGATCCACGAGCAGTACTTC. This encodes CASSIGPGIHEQYF. Using reference TRBV19 and TRBJ2-7 for the parts outside the CDR3, the full variable domain is DGGITQSPKYLFRKEGQNVTLSCEQNLNHDAMYWYRQDPGQGLRLIYYSQIVNDFQKGDIAEGYSVSREKKESFPLTVTSAQKNPTAFYLCASSIGPGIHEQYFGPGTRLTVT.

This rearrangement joins TRBV29-1 to TRBJ2-1; D is uncertain. There are 10 residues in the CDR3. V shed 6 bases and J shed 10 bases, with 10 bases lying between them. Germline values: CDR1 SQVTM, CDR2 ANQGSEA. CDR3 protein: CSVPSVEQFF. The CDR3 nucleotides read TGCAGCGTCCCTAGTGTGGAGCAGTTCTTC.

CDR3 nucleotide sequence: TGCGCCAGCAGCTTCGGGACTAGCGGGGGGGGGTGGTGGACCCAGTACTTC. This codes for CASSFGTSGGGWWTQYF. The chain is built from TRBV5-1 and TRBJ2-5, with TRBD2 matching over 16 bases. This CDR3 is 17 amino acids long. After removal of 2 bases from V and 7 bases from J, the junction contained 8 bases not matched to a gene. From germline, CDR1 is SGHRS and CDR2 YFSETQ. Full variable domain (rest looked up from reference TRBV5-1 and TRBJ2-5): KAGVTQTPRYLIKTRGQQVTLSCSPISGHRSVSWYQQTPGQGLQFLFEYFSETQRNKGNFPGRFSGRQFSNSRSEMNVSTLELGDSALYLCASSFGTSGGGWWTQYFGPGTRLLVL.

This chain connects TRBV11-2 to TRBJ2-1; D is possibly TRBD1 (5 bases). CDR1 is SGHAT and CDR2 is FQNNGV in the germline V gene. The CDR3 has 13 amino acids. Trimming cost V 3 bases and J 4 bases, with 7 bases left between them. In nucleotides, the CDR3 is TGTGCCAGCAGCTTTTCAGGGTACAATGAGCAGTTCTTC. Residues: CASSFSGYNEQFF. The whole variable domain, filled in from reference TRBV11-2 and TRBJ2-1, reads EAGVAQSPRYKIIEKRQSVAFWCNPISGHATLYWYQQILGQGPKLLIQFQNNGVVDDSQLPKDRFSAERLKGVDSTLKIQPAKLEDSAVYLCASSFSGYNEQFFGPGTRLTVL.

V usage is TRBV2 and J usage is TRBJ2-7, with TRBD1 identical over 7 bases. CDR1 is SNHLY, CDR2 FYNNEI, per germline. The CDR3 has 14 residues. Germline trimming cut 6 bases from V and 5 bases from J; bases unmatched to any gene: 10. CDR3 region: CASSQTDRANEQYF. The CDR3 nucleotides are TGTGCCAGCAGCCAAACCGACAGGGCCAACGAGCAGTACTTC.

This chain uses TRBV27 with TRBJ2-2; 14 bases are shared with TRBD2. J was trimmed by 1 base and V by 5 bases; bases with no gene match: 3. The CDR3 extends over 17 amino acids. The V gene's germline CDR1 is MNHEY and CDR2 SMNVEV (reference sequence). For the CDR3, the DNA is TGTGCCAGCAGTGGGACTAGCGGGGGCCTGAACACCGGGGAGCTGTTTTTT. Protein product: CASSGTSGGLNTGELFF.

This clone was counted once. The chain carries TRBV11-3 and TRBJ1-2; D is undetermined. The CDR3 runs to 14 residues. Germline-derived CDR1 and CDR2 are SGHNT and YENEEA. V dropped 7 bases and J dropped 8 bases, with 20 bases sitting between them. The DNA for the CDR3 is TGTGCCAGCATCATGGTGTGGCGGCGCCTAGGCTACACCTTC. Protein product: CASIMVWRRLGYTF.

This rearrangement joins TRBV30 to TRBJ2-1; 11 nucleotides match TRBD2. The CDR3 is made up of 16 amino acids. Germline V gives CDR1 GTSNPN, CDR2 SVGIG (reference sequence). V shed 4 bases and J 9 bases; nucleotides not matched to a gene: 14. Here the CDR3 reads CAWTPGYSGGATEQFF. CDR3 sequence (DNA): TGTGCCTGGACCCCCGGTTATAGCGGGGGGGCCACTGAGCAGTTCTTC. Looking up the rest from reference TRBV30 and TRBJ2-1 gives the full variable domain: SQTIHQWPATLVQPVGSPLSLECTVEGTSNPNLYWYRQAAGRGLQLLFYSVGIGQISSEVPQNLSASRPQDRQFILSSKKLLLSDSGFYLCAWTPGYSGGATEQFFGPGTRLTVL.